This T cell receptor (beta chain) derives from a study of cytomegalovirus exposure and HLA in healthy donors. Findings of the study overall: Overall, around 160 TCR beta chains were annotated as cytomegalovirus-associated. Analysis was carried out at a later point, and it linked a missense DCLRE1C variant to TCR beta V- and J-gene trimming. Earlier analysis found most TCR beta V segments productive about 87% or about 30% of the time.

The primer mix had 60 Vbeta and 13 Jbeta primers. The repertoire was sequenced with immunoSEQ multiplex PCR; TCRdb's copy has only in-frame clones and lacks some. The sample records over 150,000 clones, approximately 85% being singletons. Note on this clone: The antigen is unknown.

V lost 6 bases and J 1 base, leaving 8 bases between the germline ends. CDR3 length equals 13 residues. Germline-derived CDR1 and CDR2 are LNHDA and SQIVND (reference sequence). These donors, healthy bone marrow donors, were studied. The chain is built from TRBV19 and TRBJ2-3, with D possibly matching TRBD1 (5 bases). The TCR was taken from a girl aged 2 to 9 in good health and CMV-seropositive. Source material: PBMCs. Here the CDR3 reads CASSRVGTDTQYF. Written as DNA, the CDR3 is TGTGCCAGTAGCAGGGTGGGCACAGATACGCAGTATTTT. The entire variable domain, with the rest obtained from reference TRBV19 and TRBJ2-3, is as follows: DGGITQSPKYLFRKEGQNVTLSCEQNLNHDAMYWYRQDPGQGLRLIYYSQIVNDFQKGDIAEGYSVSREKKESFPLTVTSAQKNPTAFYLCASSRVGTDTQYFGPGTRLTVL.